This T cell receptor (beta chain) was sequenced for a study of blood T cell repertoires in COVID-19. Study-wide background: Both acute and convalescent COVID-19 samples were obtained from the United States, Italy and Spain.

Enrollees, about 18 to 89 years old, lived in 20 to 25 US areas. Produced via immunoSEQ multiplex PCR; TCRdb's table is partial and in-frame only. In the table there are approximately 260,000 clones, about 90% of which are singletons. The length of the CDR3 is 15 residues. V lost 7 bases, J lost 6 bases, and 18 bases lay in between. Germline-derived CDR1 and CDR2 are MNHEY and SMNVEV (reference sequence). Sequencing was done on a sample of PBMCs or T cells enriched from blood (not recorded which). This chain uses TRBV27 with TRBJ2-2; TRBD1 might be the D (6 bases). This sequence originates from a woman younger than 30 who had recovered from COVID-19. CDR3 residues: CASNPGHPQAGELFF. The CDR3 nucleotides are TGTGCCAGCAACCCGGGACATCCCCAGGCCGGGGAGCTGTTTTTT.